This note documents a single TCR beta chain sequence. Its antigen is as yet unknown. Profiling relied on immunoSEQ multiplex PCR, and the TCRdb table lists in-frame clones only, not all of them. The table has tens of thousands of clones, roughly 90% seen once. The germline V gene encodes CDR1 MNHNS and CDR2 SASEGT. The CDR3 is made up of 15 amino acids. V gave up 3 bases and J gave up 5 bases; unmatched junction bases: 6. The sample is drawn from a study of graft-versus-host responses after intestinal transplantation. Study summary: Among the recipients, transplants were multivisceral, liver-intestinal, or isolated intestinal. All of the recipients had induction that used anti-thymocyte globulin, then tacrolimus and steroids for roughly three years.

Study-wide results and caveats: Allografts from individuals with graft-donor T cell macrochimerism displayed high graft-versus-host to host-versus-graft clonal ratios.

The V gene is TRBV6-1, the J gene TRBJ2-2; TRBD2 agrees at 7 bases. The specimen was unstimulated CD8+ T cells sorted from spleen or lymph node cells, collected before intestinal transplant. This clonotype was sampled from a human donor who received an intestinal transplant. As DNA, the CDR3 is TGTGCCAGCAGTGAGGACTACGGGGGGACCGGGGAGCTGTTTTTT. It encodes CASSEDYGGTGELFF.